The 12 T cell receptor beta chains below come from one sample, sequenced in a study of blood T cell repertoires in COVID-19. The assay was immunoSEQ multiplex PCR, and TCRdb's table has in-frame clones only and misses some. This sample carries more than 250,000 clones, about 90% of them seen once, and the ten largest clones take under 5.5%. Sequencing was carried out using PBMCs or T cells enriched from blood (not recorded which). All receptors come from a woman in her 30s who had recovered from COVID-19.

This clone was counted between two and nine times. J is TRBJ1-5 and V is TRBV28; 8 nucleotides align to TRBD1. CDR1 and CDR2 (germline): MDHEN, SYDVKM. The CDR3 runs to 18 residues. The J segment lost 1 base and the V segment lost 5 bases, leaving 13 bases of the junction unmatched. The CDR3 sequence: CASSPGGAGIGSNQPQHF. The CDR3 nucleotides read TGTGCCAGCAGTCCAGGGGGCGCGGGGATCGGGAGCAATCAGCCCCAGCATTTT. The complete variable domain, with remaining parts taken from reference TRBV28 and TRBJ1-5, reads DVKVTQSSRYLVKRTGEKVFLECVQDMDHENMFWYRQDPGLGLRLIYFSYDVKMKEKGDIPEGYSVSREKKERFSLILESASTNQTSMYLCASSPGGAGIGSNQPQHFGDGTRLSIL.

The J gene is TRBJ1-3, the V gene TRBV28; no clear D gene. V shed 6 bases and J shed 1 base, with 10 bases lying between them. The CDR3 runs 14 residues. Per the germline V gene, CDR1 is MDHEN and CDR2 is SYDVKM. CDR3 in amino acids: CASRKRLSGNTIYF. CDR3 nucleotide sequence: TGTGCCAGCAGAAAGAGGTTATCTGGAAACACCATATATTTT.

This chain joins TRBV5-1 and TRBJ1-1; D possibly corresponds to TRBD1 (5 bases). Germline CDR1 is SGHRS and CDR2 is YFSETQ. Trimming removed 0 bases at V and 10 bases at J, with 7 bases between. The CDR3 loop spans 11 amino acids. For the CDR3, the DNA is TGCGCCAGCAGCTTGGAAGGGGTAGCTTTCTTT. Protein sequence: CASSLEGVAFF. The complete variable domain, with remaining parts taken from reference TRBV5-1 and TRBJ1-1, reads KAGVTQTPRYLIKTRGQQVTLSCSPISGHRSVSWYQQTPGQGLQFLFEYFSETQRNKGNFPGRFSGRQFSNSRSEMNVSTLELGDSALYLCASSLEGVAFFGQGTRLTVV.

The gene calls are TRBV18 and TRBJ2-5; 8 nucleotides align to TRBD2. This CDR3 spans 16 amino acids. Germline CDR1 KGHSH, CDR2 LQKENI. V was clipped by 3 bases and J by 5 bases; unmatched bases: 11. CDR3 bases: TGTGCCAGCTCACCGGGACTAGGGATCTCCCGGGAGACCCAGTACTTC. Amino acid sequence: CASSPGLGISRETQYF.

CDR3 in DNA: TGTGCCAGCAGCTTAAGGGCAGCGGGGGGGGCCACAGATACGCAGTATTTT. Translating it yields CASSLRAAGGATDTQYF. This rearrangement joins TRBV11-2 to TRBJ2-3, with 10 nucleotides matching TRBD2. Germline trimming cut 2 bases from V and 2 bases from J; bases unmatched to any gene: 7. CDR1 and CDR2 (germline): SGHAT, FQNNGV. The CDR3 covers 17 residues.

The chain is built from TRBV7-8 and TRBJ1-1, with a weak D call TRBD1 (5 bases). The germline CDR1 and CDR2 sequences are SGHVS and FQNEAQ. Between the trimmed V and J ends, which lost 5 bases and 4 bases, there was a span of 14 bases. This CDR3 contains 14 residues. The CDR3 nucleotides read TGTGCCAGCAGCCCCCCGATGGGGCGCACTGAAGCTTTCTTT. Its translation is CASSPPMGRTEAFF.

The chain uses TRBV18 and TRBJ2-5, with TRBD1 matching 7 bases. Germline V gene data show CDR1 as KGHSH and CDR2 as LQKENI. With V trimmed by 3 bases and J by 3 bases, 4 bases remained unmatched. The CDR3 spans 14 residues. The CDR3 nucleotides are TGTGCCAGCTCACCGGACAGGCGGGAAGAGACCCAGTACTTC. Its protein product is CASSPDRREETQYF.

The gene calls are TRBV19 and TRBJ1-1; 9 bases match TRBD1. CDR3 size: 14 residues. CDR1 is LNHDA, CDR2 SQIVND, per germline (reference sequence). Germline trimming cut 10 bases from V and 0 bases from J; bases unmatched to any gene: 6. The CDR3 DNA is TGTGCCACTATCGACAGGGGGTTGAACACTGAAGCTTTCTTT. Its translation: CATIDRGLNTEAFF.

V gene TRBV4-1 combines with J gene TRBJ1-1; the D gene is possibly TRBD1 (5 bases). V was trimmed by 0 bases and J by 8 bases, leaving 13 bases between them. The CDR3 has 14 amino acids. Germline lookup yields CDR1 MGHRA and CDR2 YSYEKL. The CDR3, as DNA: TGCGCCAGCAGCCAAGATCGAGATTGGACAGAAGCTTTCTTT. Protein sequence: CASSQDRDWTEAFF.

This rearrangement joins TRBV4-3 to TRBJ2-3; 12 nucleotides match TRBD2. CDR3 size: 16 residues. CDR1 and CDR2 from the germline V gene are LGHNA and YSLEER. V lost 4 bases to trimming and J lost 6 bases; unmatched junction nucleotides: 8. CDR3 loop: CASSPQLAGGGDTQYF. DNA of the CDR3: TGCGCCAGCAGCCCTCAACTAGCGGGGGGCGGGGATACGCAGTATTTT.

Here the CDR3 reads CASSEGGGERSTDTQYF. The CDR3 nucleotides are TGTGCCAGCAGTGAAGGTGGCGGGGAGAGGAGCACAGATACGCAGTATTTT. The chain uses TRBV2 and TRBJ2-3; TRBD2 is a possible D gene (6 bases). The germline V gene encodes CDR1 SNHLY and CDR2 FYNNEI. Trimming removed 1 base from V and 0 bases from J, with 14 bases in between. The CDR3 has 17 residues.

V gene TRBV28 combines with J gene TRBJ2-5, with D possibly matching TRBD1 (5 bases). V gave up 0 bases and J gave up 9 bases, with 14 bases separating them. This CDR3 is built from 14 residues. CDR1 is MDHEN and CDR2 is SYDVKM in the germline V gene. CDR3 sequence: CASSLWAGRQSQYF. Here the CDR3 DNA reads TGTGCCAGCAGTTTATGGGCAGGGCGACAGTCCCAGTACTTC.